Following are 14 T cell receptor beta chains from one sample sequenced in a study of blood T cell repertoires in COVID-19. TCRdb's table, derived via immunoSEQ multiplex PCR, lists solely in-frame clones and lacks some. The sample has 65,000 to 75,000 clones; roughly 90% are singletons. Sequencing was carried out using peripheral blood. The receptor set was obtained from a man over 45 with active COVID-19.

V is TRBV6-5 and J is TRBJ2-3; TRBD1 agrees at 8 bases. The CDR3 is made up of 14 amino acids. V was pared by 0 bases and J by 5 bases, with 1 base of the junction left unmatched. Germline-derived CDR1 and CDR2 are MNHEY and SVGAGI. The CDR3 DNA reads as TGTGCCAGCAGTTACTCGACAGGGGTAGATACGCAGTATTTT. Translating it yields CASSYSTGVDTQYF.

The chain joins TRBV4-1 to TRBJ2-7; maybe TRBD1 (5 bases). This CDR3 spans 13 amino acids. V shed 0 bases and J shed 5 bases, with 8 bases lying between them. Germline V gene sequence: CDR1 MGHRA, CDR2 YSYEKL. CDR3 sequence (DNA): TGCGCCAGCAGCCAAGATGTCAGGGACGAGCAGTACTTC. Amino acids: CASSQDVRDEQYF.

The chain recombines TRBV5-1 with TRBJ2-5; D not resolved. Germline V gene data show CDR1 as SGHRS and CDR2 as YFSETQ. V was cut by 4 bases and J by 2 bases, with 12 bases left in between. The CDR3 covers 14 residues. CDR3 in amino acids: CASSLVAEQETQYF. CDR3 nucleotide sequence: TGCGCCAGCAGCCTGGTGGCGGAACAAGAGACCCAGTACTTC.

This rearrangement joins TRBV19 to TRBJ1-5; TRBD1 might be the D (6 bases). This CDR3 contains 14 residues. V was cut by 1 base and J by 6 bases, with 10 bases left in between. Germline values: CDR1 LNHDA, CDR2 SQIVND (reference sequence). The CDR3 coding sequence is TGTGCCAGTAGTATAGCAGGGGCCAGTCAGCCCCAGCATTTT. Translating it yields CASSIAGASQPQHF.

The rearrangement uses TRBV28 and TRBJ1-6; tentatively, D is TRBD1 (5 bases). Trimming removed 5 bases at V and 4 bases at J, with 18 bases between. This CDR3 contains 17 residues. Germline-derived CDR1 and CDR2 are MDHEN and SYDVKM. The CDR3 is CASSRTGGALYNSPLHF. CDR3 nucleotide sequence: TGTGCCAGCAGTAGAACGGGTGGGGCTCTATATAATTCACCCCTCCACTTT.

The V and J genes are TRBV6-5 and TRBJ2-2, with D possibly matching TRBD1 (5 bases). This CDR3 has 14 amino acids. Germline values: CDR1 MNHEY, CDR2 SVGAGI. V was cut by 6 bases and J by 3 bases, with 11 bases left in between. The CDR3 is CASRRQYYTGELFF. CDR3 DNA sequence: TGTGCCAGCAGAAGACAGTATTACACCGGGGAGCTGTTTTTT.

The rearrangement joins TRBV9 to TRBJ1-3; 10 bases agree with TRBD1. The length of the CDR3 is 15 residues. The ends lost 0 bases at V and 5 bases at J; junction bases unmatched: 2. Germline CDR1 and CDR2: SGDLS and YYNGEE. CDR3 protein: CASSVADRGRNTIYF. The CDR3 DNA follows: TGTGCCAGCAGCGTAGCAGACAGGGGGCGAAACACCATATATTTT.

The gene calls are TRBV5-5 and TRBJ2-7, with D possibly being TRBD2 (5 bases). CDR3 length: 12 amino acids. Germline assignment: CDR1 SGHKS and CDR2 YYEKEE (reference sequence). The V end lost 4 bases, the J end lost 2 bases, and 7 bases lay between the germline ends. CDR3 DNA sequence: TGTGCCAGCAGCCCCGGGGCCTACGAGCAGTACTTC. Its translation is CASSPGAYEQYF.

V gene TRBV29-1 combines with J gene TRBJ2-1; 11 bases line up with TRBD2. Per germline, CDR1 SQVTM and CDR2 ANQGSEA. The ends lost 3 bases at V and 8 bases at J; junction bases unmatched: 12. The CDR3 contains 16 residues. The CDR3 is CSVEGKLAGAGYEQFF. The CDR3 DNA follows: TGCAGCGTTGAGGGTAAACTAGCGGGAGCCGGCTATGAGCAGTTCTTC.

The chain carries TRBV6-2 or TRBV6-3 and TRBJ2-2; TRBD1 matches at 10 bases. Germline values: CDR1 MNHEY, CDR2 SVGEGT. CDR3 length: 16 residues. Losses at the gene ends were 6 bases for V and 2 bases for J; bases not matched to a gene: 6. CDR3 in amino acids: CASSKRTGGNTGELFF. CDR3 nucleotide sequence: TGTGCCAGCAGCAAACGGACAGGGGGAAACACCGGGGAGCTGTTTTTT.

The CDR3 DNA is TGTGCCAGCAGCAATCCTCGGGACAGGGGAGAATCAGATACGCAGTATTTT. Translation gives CASSNPRDRGESDTQYF. The J gene is TRBJ2-3, the V gene TRBV21-1; the listed D gene, TRBD1, was not tested against the DNA. TRBV21-1 is shown as a pseudogene. The CDR3 extends over 17 amino acids.

The chain combines TRBV4-1 with TRBJ2-7; 9 bases map to TRBD1. This CDR3 contains 16 residues. V lost 4 bases and J lost 0; bases outside the gene matches: 7. Germline lookup yields CDR1 MGHRA and CDR2 YSYEKL. CDR3 sequence: CASSLKGQGSSYEQYF. CDR3 nucleotides: TGCGCCAGCAGCCTCAAAGGACAGGGGAGCTCCTACGAGCAGTACTTC.

The chain links TRBV24-1 to TRBJ2-5; 11 bases fit TRBD2. Germline loops: CDR1 KGHDR, CDR2 SFDVKD. CDR3 size: 16 residues. Trimming at V came to 2 bases and at J to 3 bases, leaving 4 bases not matched to a gene. CDR3 loop: CATSDSGTSGEETQYF. In nucleotides, the CDR3 is TGTGCCACCAGTGATTCCGGGACTAGCGGAGAAGAGACCCAGTACTTC.

This chain connects TRBV7-9 to TRBJ2-1; the match to TRBD1 covers 11 bases. V was pared by 7 bases and J by 9 bases, with 11 bases of the junction left unmatched. CDR3 length: 15 amino acids. CDR1 and CDR2 (germline): SEHNR, FQNEAQ (reference sequence). For the CDR3, the DNA is TGTGCCAGCACCGACTGGACAGGGGGCAACGGTGAGCAGTTCTTC. This sequence encodes CASTDWTGGNGEQFF.